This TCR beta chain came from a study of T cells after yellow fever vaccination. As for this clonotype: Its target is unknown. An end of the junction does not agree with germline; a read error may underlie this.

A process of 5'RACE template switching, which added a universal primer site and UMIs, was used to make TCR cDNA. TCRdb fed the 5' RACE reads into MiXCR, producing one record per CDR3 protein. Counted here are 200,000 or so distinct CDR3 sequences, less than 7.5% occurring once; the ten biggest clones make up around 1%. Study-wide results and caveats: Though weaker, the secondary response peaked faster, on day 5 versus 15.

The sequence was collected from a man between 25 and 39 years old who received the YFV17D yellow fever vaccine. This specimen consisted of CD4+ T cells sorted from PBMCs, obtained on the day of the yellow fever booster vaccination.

CDR3 nucleotide sequence: TGTACCATCGAAAGGAGGGGCTCTGGAGCCAACGTCCTGACTTTC. Its protein product is CTIERRGSGANVLTF. The chain has TRBV6-2 or TRBV6-3 and TRBJ2-6; the D gene is possibly TRBD2 (6 bases). The CDR3 sequence is 15 residues long. From germline, CDR1 is MNHEY and CDR2 SVGEGT.